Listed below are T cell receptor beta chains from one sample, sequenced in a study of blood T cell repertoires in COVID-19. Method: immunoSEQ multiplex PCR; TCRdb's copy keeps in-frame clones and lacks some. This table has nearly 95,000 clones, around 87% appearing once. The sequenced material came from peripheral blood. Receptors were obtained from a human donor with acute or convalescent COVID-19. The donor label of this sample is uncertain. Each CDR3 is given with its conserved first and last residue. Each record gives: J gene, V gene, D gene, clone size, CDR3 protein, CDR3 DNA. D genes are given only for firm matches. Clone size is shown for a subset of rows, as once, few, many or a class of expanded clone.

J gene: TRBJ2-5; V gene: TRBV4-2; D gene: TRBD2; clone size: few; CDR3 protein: CASSQREGGQETQYF; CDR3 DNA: TGTGCCAGCAGCCAACGGGAGGGCGGCCAAGAGACCCAGTACTTC
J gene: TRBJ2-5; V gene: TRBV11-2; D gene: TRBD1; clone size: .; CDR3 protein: CASSLLFLGQGETQYF; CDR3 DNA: TGTGCCAGCAGCTTACTATTTTTGGGACAGGGAGAGACCCAGTACTTC
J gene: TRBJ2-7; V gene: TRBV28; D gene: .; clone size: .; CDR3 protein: CASSLSPIYEQYF; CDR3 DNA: TGTGCCAGCAGTTTGTCCCCTATCTACGAGCAGTACTTC
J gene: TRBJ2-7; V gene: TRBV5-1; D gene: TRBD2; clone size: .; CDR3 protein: CASSLDAGGSYEQYF; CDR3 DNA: TGCGCCAGCAGCTTGGATGCGGGGGGGAGCTACGAGCAGTACTTC
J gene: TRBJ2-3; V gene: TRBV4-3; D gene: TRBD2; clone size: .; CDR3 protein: CASSQASGGGDTDTQYF; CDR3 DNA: TGCGCCAGCAGCCAAGCTAGTGGGGGAGGGGACACAGATACGCAGTATTTT
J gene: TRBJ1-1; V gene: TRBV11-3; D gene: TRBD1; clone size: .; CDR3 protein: CASSEQGQNTEAFF; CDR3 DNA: TGTGCCAGCAGCGAACAGGGGCAAAACACTGAAGCTTTCTTT
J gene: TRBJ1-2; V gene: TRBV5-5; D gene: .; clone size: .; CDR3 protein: CASSLEPGYGYTF; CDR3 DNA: TGTGCCAGCAGCTTGGAACCCGGCTATGGCTACACCTTC
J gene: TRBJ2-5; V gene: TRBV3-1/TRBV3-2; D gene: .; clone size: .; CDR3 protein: CASSQEWGLQETQYF; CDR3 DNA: TGTGCCAGCAGCCAAGAATGGGGACTCCAAGAGACCCAGTACTTC
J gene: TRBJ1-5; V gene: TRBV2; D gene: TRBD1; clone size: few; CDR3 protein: CASSDRVGNQPQHF; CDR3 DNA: TGTGCCAGCTCTGACAGGGTCGGGAATCAGCCCCAGCATTTT
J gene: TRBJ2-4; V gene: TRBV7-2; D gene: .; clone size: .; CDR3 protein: CASSLGGPLAKNIQYF; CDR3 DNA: TGTGCCAGCAGCTTAGGGGGCCCTCTAGCCAAAAACATTCAGTACTTC
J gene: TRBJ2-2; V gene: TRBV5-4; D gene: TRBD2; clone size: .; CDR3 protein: CASSLQIAGGTGELFF; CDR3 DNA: TGTGCCAGCAGCTTGCAGATAGCGGGGGGCACCGGGGAGCTGTTTTTT